The clone carrying this TCR beta chain has just a few counts. The data were obtained in a study of T cell repertoires in aging, cancer and after chemotherapy. The template was genomic DNA from peripheral blood, not RNA. Multiplex touch-down PCR with TRB-A/B primers amplified rearranged V-D-J TRB sequences. TCRdb re-analysed the multiplex PCR reads in MiXCR, keeping a single row per CDR3 protein. The data contain over 9,500 distinct CDR3 sequences, approximately 30% of them singletons. Germline trimming cut 2 bases from V and 5 bases from J; bases unmatched to any gene: 8. This CDR3 contains 18 residues. Germline V gene sequence: CDR1 MNHEY, CDR2 SVGEGT.

The sequenced material came from blood. The chain joins TRBV6-2 or TRBV6-3 to TRBJ2-2, with 13 bases matching TRBD2. The TCR comes from a human donor in good health. The CDR3 DNA follows: TGTGCCAGCAGTTACACCACTAGCGGGGGGGCCTTGACCGGGGAGCTGTTTTTT. Protein sequence: CASSYTTSGGALTGELFF.